The 9 T cell receptor beta chains listed next were all sequenced from one sample in a study of identical twins. TCRdb re-derived calls from the 5' RACE reads in MiXCR, one entry per CDR3 protein. The table lists about 530,000 distinct CDR3 sequences, 15% of them singletons. These records were also assigned to another study, of yellow fever vaccine responses in identical twins.

Sequenced: CD4+ T cells sorted from blood. These receptors were taken from a young woman in good health.

V is TRBV3-1 and J is TRBJ2-2, with D perhaps TRBD2 (6 bases). The V end was cut by 4 bases, the J end by 5 bases, with 17 bases between. CDR3 length: 16 amino acids. Germline CDR1 LGHDT, CDR2 YNNKEL (reference sequence). The CDR3 sequence is CASSRASSRETGELFF. The DNA of the CDR3 is TGTGCCAGCAGCCGAGCATCGAGCCGGGAGACCGGGGAGCTGTTTTTT. Using reference TRBV3-1 and TRBJ2-2 for the parts outside the CDR3, the full variable domain is DTAVSQTPKYLVTQMGNDKSIKCEQNLGHDTMYWYKQDSKKFLKIMFSYNNKELIINETVPNRFSPKSPDKAHLNLHINSLELGDSAVYFCASSRASSRETGELFFGEGSRLTVL.

A few counts support this clonotype. Here the CDR3 DNA reads TGTGCCAGCAGCCGAGGGGACAGCCTCACAGATACGCAGTATTTT. It encodes CASSRGDSLTDTQYF. This chain joins TRBV7-9 and TRBJ2-3; 7 bases agree with TRBD1. J lost 2 bases, V lost 5 bases, and 7 bases had no gene match. Germline assignment: CDR1 SEHNR and CDR2 FQNEAQ (reference sequence). CDR3 size: 15 residues.

The rearrangement uses TRBV12-3 or TRBV12-4 and TRBJ1-1, with D unclear. There are 14 residues in the CDR3. The V end was cut by 3 bases, the J end by 1 base, with 9 bases between. CDR3 sequence: CASSFQASNTEAFF. For the CDR3, the DNA is TGTGCCAGCAGTTTTCAGGCTTCGAACACTGAAGCTTTCTTT.

CDR3 protein: CASSYGTSEYNEQFF. The DNA of the CDR3 is TGTGCCAGCAGTTATGGGACTAGCGAGTACAATGAGCAGTTCTTC. The chain combines TRBV6-5 with TRBJ2-1; 10 nucleotides line up with TRBD2. V trimming: 3 bases; J trimming: 4 bases; junction bases outside the gene matches: 3. The CDR3 runs to 15 residues. Germline V CDR1 and CDR2: MNHEY, SVGAGI.

The V call is TRBV12-3 or TRBV12-4, the J call TRBJ2-1; D is uncertain. V lost 6 bases, J lost 3 bases, and 9 bases lay in between. The CDR3 contains 13 residues. The CDR3 loop is CASRRTLYNEQFF. The CDR3 DNA reads as TGTGCCAGCAGACGAACCCTCTACAATGAGCAGTTCTTC.

The chain employs TRBV5-1 and TRBJ2-3, with D perhaps TRBD2 (6 bases). CDR3 length equals 15 residues. The V gene lost 0 bases and the J gene lost 3 bases, with 11 bases spanning the gap. Germline V gene sequence: CDR1 SGHRS, CDR2 YFSETQ. CDR3 protein: CASSLETRRTDTQYF. The CDR3 nucleotides read TGCGCCAGCAGCTTGGAGACTAGGAGAACAGATACGCAGTATTTT.

This clonotype was detected many times. The V gene is TRBV3-1, the J gene TRBJ2-6; D call uncertain. Trimming removed 1 base at V and 2 bases at J, with 3 bases between. Germline CDR1 reads LGHDT; CDR2 reads YNNKEL (reference sequence). The CDR3 consists of 14 residues. The DNA of the CDR3 is TGTGCCAGCAGCCAAGGTGCTGGGGCCAACGTCCTGACTTTC. It encodes CASSQGAGANVLTF.

In this sample, this clonotype turned up many times. The V gene is TRBV3-1, the J gene TRBJ2-1; D might be TRBD1 (5 bases). The V gene lost 5 bases and the J gene lost 4 bases, with 12 bases spanning the gap. This CDR3 contains 14 residues. The V gene's germline CDR1 is LGHDT and CDR2 YNNKEL (reference sequence). CDR3 residues: CASSYRQTYNEQFF. CDR3 bases: TGTGCCAGCAGCTACAGACAGACATACAATGAGCAGTTCTTC.

The chain links TRBV20-1 to TRBJ2-7, with 12 bases fitting TRBD2. V gave up 3 bases and J gave up 0 bases; unmatched junction bases: 0. The CDR3 loop spans 14 amino acids. Germline lookup yields CDR1 DFQATT and CDR2 SNEGSKA (reference sequence). CDR3 loop: CSARTSGSSYEQYF. CDR3 DNA sequence: TGCAGTGCTAGGACTAGCGGGAGCTCCTACGAGCAGTACTTC.